Listed here are 28 T cell receptor beta chains from one sample, sequenced in a study of identical twins. TCRdb used MiXCR to reprocess the 5' RACE reads, holding one entry per CDR3 protein. The sample lists about 520,000 distinct CDR3 sequences, less than 25% occurring once. The sample was also linked to a second study, of T cells expressing NK-cell markers.

Material for sequencing was CD4+ T cells sorted from blood. These receptors all come from a woman younger than 30 in good health.

On this clonotype: At one end, the junction sequence differs from germline, possibly due to a read error. This chain links TRBV12-3 or TRBV12-4 with TRBJ2-1, with a weak D call TRBD1 (6 bases). This CDR3 has 12 amino acids. The CDR3, as DNA: TGTGCCACCGCTAGAGCCACTAGTGCAGGGGACTTC. Translation gives CATARATSAGDF.

The rearrangement uses TRBV20-1 and TRBJ2-7; 8 bases are a match to TRBD2. With 4 bases clipped from V and 5 bases from J, the junction kept 16 bases outside the gene matches. The CDR3 spans 16 residues. The germline V gene has CDR1 DFQATT and CDR2 SNEGSKA (reference sequence). The CDR3 is CSAKGPLSGSINEQYF. CDR3 coding DNA: TGCAGTGCTAAGGGCCCCCTGAGCGGGAGTATAAACGAGCAGTACTTC.

This clonotype has just a few counts. This chain uses TRBV10-3 with TRBJ1-5, with D uncertain. Per the germline V gene, CDR1 is ENHRY and CDR2 is SYGVKD. The V gene lost 0 bases and the J gene lost 0 bases, with 6 bases spanning the gap. CDR3 length: 15 amino acids. In DNA form, the CDR3 reads TGTGCCATCAGTGAGTCGTCGGCTAGCAATCAGCCCCAGCATTTT. Translating it yields CAISESSASNQPQHF.

This clonotype has at least ten counts. The chain links TRBV12-3 or TRBV12-4 to TRBJ2-4, with D uncertain. V lost 3 bases, J lost 0 bases, and 3 bases lay in between. This CDR3 is 13 amino acids long. In DNA, the CDR3 is TGTGCCAGCAGTTTGCTAGCCAAAAACATTCAGTACTTC. It codes for CASSLLAKNIQYF.

The chain joins TRBV20-1 to TRBJ2-1; maybe TRBD2 (6 bases). The CDR3 covers 13 residues. Trimming pared 0 bases from V and 14 bases from J, leaving 17 bases between. Germline V gene sequence: CDR1 DFQATT, CDR2 SNEGSKA (reference sequence). In DNA form, the CDR3 reads TGCAGTGCTAGAGATCATCCGACTAGAAAAAAGTTCTTC. This codes for CSARDHPTRKKFF.

This clonotype was counted a few times. The V call is TRBV6-2 or TRBV6-3, the J call TRBJ2-7; 7 bases line up with TRBD1. Germline CDR1 reads MNHEY; CDR2 reads SVGEGT. V lost 2 bases, J lost 0 bases, and 4 bases stayed unmatched. The CDR3 contains 15 residues. CDR3 residues: CASSYPTGASYEQYF. As DNA, the CDR3 is TGTGCCAGCAGTTACCCCACAGGGGCCTCCTACGAGCAGTACTTC.

The V gene is TRBV7-9, the J gene TRBJ2-1; either TRBD1 or TRBD2 may fit D (5 bases each). Germline loops: CDR1 SEHNR, CDR2 FQNEAQ (reference sequence). CDR3 size: 17 residues. Trimming removed 1 base from V and 7 bases from J, with 20 bases in between. The CDR3 sequence is CASSLGNNRGQGNEQFF. DNA for the CDR3: TGTGCCAGCAGCTTAGGAAACAACCGGGGCCAGGGAAATGAGCAGTTCTTC.

This clonotype was counted a single time. V and J are TRBV28 and TRBJ2-2, with unresolved D. This CDR3 comprises 13 residues. Trimming took 4 bases from V and 4 from J, leaving 7 bases between them. Looked up from germline, CDR1 is MDHEN and CDR2 is SYDVKM. The CDR3 region has the DNA TGTGCCAGCAGTTGGGTGGGCACCGGGGAGCTGTTTTTT. This encodes CASSWVGTGELFF.

This clonotype was detected many times. The rearrangement joins TRBV12-3 or TRBV12-4 to TRBJ1-1, with a tentative D call TRBD1 (6 bases). The CDR3 extends over 14 amino acids. V was trimmed by 5 bases and J by 1 base, leaving 11 bases between them. The CDR3 region is CASSRQETNTEAFF. CDR3 coding DNA: TGTGCCAGCAGTCGACAGGAGACGAACACTGAAGCTTTCTTT.

The table lists this clonotype with many counts. CDR3 amino acids: CSVEDYGTGPLEQYF. The CDR3 bases are TGCAGCGTTGAAGACTACGGGACAGGGCCTCTCGAGCAGTACTTC. The chain recombines TRBV29-1 with TRBJ2-7, with TRBD1 identical over 9 bases. V shed 0 bases and J 6 bases; nucleotides not matched to a gene: 9. Germline V gene lookup returns CDR1 SQVTM and CDR2 ANQGSEA. This CDR3 has 15 amino acids.

A word on this clonotype: The junction shows a germline mismatch at one end, possibly a read error. The genes are TRBV7-9 and TRBJ2-1, with 10 bases aligning to TRBD2. The CDR3 spans 16 residues. CDR1 and CDR2 from the germline V gene are SEHNR and FQNEAQ (reference sequence). CDR3 protein: CASSIAGGLIYNEQFF. The CDR3, as DNA: TGTGCCAGCAGCATAGCGGGGGGCCTCATCTACAATGAGCAGTTCTTC.

This clonotype showed up just a few times. The chain joins TRBV2 to TRBJ2-3; TRBD2 matches 12 bases. CDR3 size: 14 residues. Trimming took 6 bases from V and 12 from J; bases not matched to a gene: 10. Germline CDR1 reads SNHLY; CDR2 reads FYNNEI. CDR3 coding DNA: TGTGCCAGCAGCGGAGGACTAGCGGGGTCTAGTCAGTATTTT. Translating gives CASSGGLAGSSQYF.

This chain connects TRBV5-1 to TRBJ2-2; D tentatively fits TRBD1 or TRBD2 (5 bases each). Trimming stripped 0 bases from V and 4 bases from J, with 10 bases between. Germline CDR1 is SGHRS and CDR2 is YFSETQ. The CDR3 extends over 15 amino acids. DNA for the CDR3: TGCGCCAGCAGCTTGGGAGGGGCCGGCACCGGGGAGCTGTTTTTT. Translated, it gives CASSLGGAGTGELFF.

The rearrangement uses TRBV12-3 or TRBV12-4 and TRBJ1-5; no clear D gene. CDR3 size: 14 residues. Trimming took 6 bases from V and 3 from J, leaving 12 bases between them. The CDR3 nucleotides are TGTGCCAGCAGCCTCGGGGTAGCCAATCAGCCCCAGCATTTT. Its translation is CASSLGVANQPQHF.

The chain joins TRBV6-2 or TRBV6-3 to TRBJ2-1; 8 nucleotides agree with TRBD2. This CDR3 comprises 13 residues. V dropped 6 bases and J dropped 8; count of bases not matched to a gene: 6. Per the germline V gene, CDR1 is MNHEY and CDR2 is SVGEGT. CDR3 residues: CASRLSGSDEQFF. The CDR3 DNA sequence: TGTGCCAGCAGACTAAGCGGGAGCGATGAGCAGTTCTTC.

The J gene is TRBJ1-2, the V gene TRBV5-1, with D possibly being TRBD1 (5 bases). CDR1 is SGHRS and CDR2 is YFSETQ in the germline V gene. CDR3 size: 14 residues. Trimming left V 1 base short and J 5 bases short, with 12 bases between. The CDR3 protein is CASSLRGTEYGYTF. The CDR3 region has the DNA TGCGCCAGCAGCTTGAGAGGGACGGAATATGGCTACACCTTC.

The chain carries TRBV24-1 and TRBJ2-1; the match to TRBD2 covers 13 bases. The germline gives CDR1 KGHDR, CDR2 SFDVKD. J lost 0 bases, V lost 4 bases, and 8 bases had no gene match. CDR3 length equals 19 residues. The CDR3, as DNA: TGTGCCACCAGTGACCCCGGGACTAGCGGGGAGGGCTCCTACAATGAGCAGTTCTTC. It is translated as CATSDPGTSGEGSYNEQFF.

This chain joins TRBV9 and TRBJ2-5; D perhaps matches TRBD1 (5 bases). The CDR3 sequence is 14 residues long. Trimming cost V 0 bases and J 3 bases, with 9 bases left between them. CDR1 is SGDLS and CDR2 is YYNGEE in the germline V gene. CDR3 bases: TGTGCCAGCAGCGTAGAGGGCAGGGAAGAGACCCAGTACTTC. It encodes CASSVEGREETQYF. Full variable domain (missing parts from reference TRBV9 and TRBJ2-5): DSGVTQTPKHLITATGQRVTLRCSPRSGDLSVYWYQQSLDQGLQFLIQYYNGEERAKGNILERFSAQQFPDLHSELNLSSLELGDSALYFCASSVEGREETQYFGPGTRLLVL.

This clonotype was detected a few times. The chain combines TRBV20-1 with TRBJ1-2; the match to TRBD1 covers 8 bases. Losses at the gene ends were 5 bases for V and 5 bases for J; bases not matched to a gene: 1. Germline CDR1 reads DFQATT; CDR2 reads SNEGSKA (reference sequence). CDR3 length equals 11 residues. The CDR3 here is CSAYRGYGYTF. In DNA form, the CDR3 reads TGCAGTGCTTACAGGGGGTATGGCTACACCTTC.

The CDR3: CSASLTANTEAFF. As DNA, the CDR3 is TGCAGTGCTAGCCTGACAGCAAACACTGAAGCTTTCTTT. V is TRBV20-1 and J is TRBJ1-1, with D possibly being TRBD1 (5 bases). V shed 3 bases and J shed 2 bases, with 10 bases lying between them. The CDR3 length is 13 residues. Per germline, CDR1 DFQATT and CDR2 SNEGSKA (reference sequence).

The chain recombines TRBV29-1 with TRBJ2-3; D call uncertain. The V gene lost 1 base and the J gene lost 1 base, with 9 bases spanning the gap. CDR1 SQVTM and CDR2 ANQGSEA come from the germline V gene. The CDR3 spans 14 residues. CDR3 DNA: TGCAGCGTTGAAGTTGGGCTGGGCACAGATACGCAGTATTTT. This sequence encodes CSVEVGLGTDTQYF.

This rearrangement joins TRBV9 to TRBJ2-3; D is unresolved. V shed 2 bases and J shed 1 base, with 8 bases lying between them. The V gene's germline CDR1 is SGDLS and CDR2 YYNGEE. This CDR3 is 14 amino acids long. CDR3 DNA: TGTGCCAGCAGCGTGTGGAGCGGCACAGATACGCAGTATTTT. Protein: CASSVWSGTDTQYF.

The chain couples TRBV4-2 to TRBJ2-3, with 11 bases lining up with TRBD1. The trim removed 2 bases at V and 3 bases at J, leaving 7 bases unmatched. Per the germline V gene, CDR1 is LGHNA and CDR2 is YNFKEQ. The CDR3 has 17 residues. The CDR3 DNA sequence: TGTGCCAGCAGCCAAATCGGGACAGGGGGAAAAACAGATACGCAGTATTTT. Residues: CASSQIGTGGKTDTQYF.

The V gene is TRBV6-1, the J gene TRBJ2-5, with 7 bases identical to TRBD1. In germline, CDR1 is MNHNS, CDR2 SASEGT. This CDR3 region has 14 residues. V shed 6 bases, J shed 1 base, and the junction held 5 bases outside the gene matches. The CDR3 is CASSTWDSQETQYF. In nucleotides, the CDR3 is TGTGCCAGCAGCACCTGGGACAGCCAAGAGACCCAGTACTTC.

In this sample, this clonotype turned up a few times. The chain has TRBV7-8 and TRBJ2-1; D gene unclear. From germline, CDR1 is SGHVS and CDR2 FQNEAQ. The CDR3 loop spans 14 amino acids. Trimming shortened V by 1 base and J by 9 bases, and 13 bases separated the two germline ends. The CDR3 is CASSLVTQLVEQFF. The CDR3 DNA sequence: TGTGCCAGCAGCTTAGTCACCCAGCTTGTTGAGCAGTTCTTC.

The J gene is TRBJ2-4, the V gene TRBV14; D gene ambiguous. Germline loops: CDR1 SGHDN, CDR2 FVKESK. Trimming pared 0 bases from V and 12 bases from J, leaving 12 bases between. This CDR3 has 13 amino acids. CDR3 in amino acids: CASSQDPETPQYF. Here the CDR3 DNA reads TGTGCCAGCAGCCAAGATCCCGAAACCCCTCAGTACTTC.

This chain uses TRBV20-1 with TRBJ2-3; a weak D match, TRBD1 (6 bases). V was shortened by 5 bases and J by 4 bases, with 16 bases between the two germline ends. The CDR3 length is 14 residues. The V gene's germline CDR1 is DFQATT and CDR2 SNEGSKA (reference sequence). This CDR3 reads CSAGAQGSSDTQYF. The CDR3, as DNA: TGCAGTGCTGGGGCACAGGGTAGTTCAGATACGCAGTATTTT.

This clonotype was counted a few times. The chain carries TRBV29-1 and TRBJ2-5; D is tentatively TRBD1 or TRBD2 (6 bases each). CDR1 and CDR2 from the germline V gene are SQVTM and ANQGSEA. Trimming pared 2 bases from V and 4 bases from J, leaving 11 bases between. This CDR3 spans 13 amino acids. The CDR3 is CSVEFWGAETQYF. CDR3 DNA sequence: TGCAGCGTTGAATTCTGGGGGGCAGAGACCCAGTACTTC.